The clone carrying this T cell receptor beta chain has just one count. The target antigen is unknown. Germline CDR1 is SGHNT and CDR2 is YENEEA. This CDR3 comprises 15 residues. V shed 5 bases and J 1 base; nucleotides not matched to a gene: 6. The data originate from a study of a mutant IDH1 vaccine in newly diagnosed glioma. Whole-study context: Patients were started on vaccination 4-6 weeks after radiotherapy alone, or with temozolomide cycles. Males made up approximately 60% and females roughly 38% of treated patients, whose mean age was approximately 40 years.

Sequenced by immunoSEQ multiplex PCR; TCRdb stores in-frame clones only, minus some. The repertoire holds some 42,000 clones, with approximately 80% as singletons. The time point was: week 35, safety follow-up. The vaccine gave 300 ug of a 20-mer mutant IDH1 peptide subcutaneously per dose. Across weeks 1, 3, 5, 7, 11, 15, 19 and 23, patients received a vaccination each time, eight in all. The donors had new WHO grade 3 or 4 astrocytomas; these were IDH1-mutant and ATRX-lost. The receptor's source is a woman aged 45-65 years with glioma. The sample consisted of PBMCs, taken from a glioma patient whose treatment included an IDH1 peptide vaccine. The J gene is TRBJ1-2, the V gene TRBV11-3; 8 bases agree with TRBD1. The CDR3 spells CASSRKQGDNYGYTF. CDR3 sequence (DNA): TGTGCCAGCAGCCGAAAACAGGGGGATAACTATGGCTACACCTTC. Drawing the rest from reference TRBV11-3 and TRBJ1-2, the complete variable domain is EAGVVQSPRYKIIEKKQPVAFWCNPISGHNTLYWYLQNLGQGPELLIRYENEEAVDDSQLPKDRFSAERLKGVDSTLKIQPAELGDSAVYLCASSRKQGDNYGYTFGSGTRLTVV.